This TCR beta chain was observed in a study of shared clonotypes between healthy human individuals. Using immunoSEQ multiplex PCR, the repertoire was profiled, and TCRdb retains in-frame clones only, with some absent. The sample lists a few hundred thousand clones; roughly 72% were seen once. None of the donors, who were healthy HIV-negative adults, had recently had acute infections or vaccinations. When samples were unsorted, around 83 million PBMCs were used for genomic DNA. With respect to this clone: Its antigen is unidentified.

General observations from the study: Sampling involved blood alone; tissue repertoires likely differ.

Germline-derived CDR1 and CDR2 are SGHRS and YFSETQ. Unmatched junction bases numbered 5, after V lost 0 bases and J lost 4 bases. The CDR3 contains 15 residues. The TCR comes from a woman in her forties in good health. Some clones in this sample may be carry-over from other donors' samples. The sample comprised PBMCs. The chain carries TRBV5-1 and TRBJ2-3; 7 positions match TRBD1. The CDR3 coding sequence is TGCGCCAGCAGCTTGGAGAAGGGGGCCGCAGATACGCAGTATTTT. Translation gives CASSLEKGAADTQYF.